This TCR beta chain was retrieved from a study of blood T cell repertoires in COVID-19. For the study at large: PBMCs, B-cell-depleted T cells, or T cells provided the cDNA or gDNA that made up the material.

This CDR3 is built from 13 residues. CDR1 and CDR2 (germline): SGHAT, FQNNGV. The V end was cut by 1 base, the J end by 5 bases, with 8 bases between. Libraries were prepared by immunoSEQ multiplex PCR; TCRdb keeps only in-frame clonotypes and omits some of them. The top ten hold 2.4% of the sample, which has about 250,000 clones, 85% to 90% seen once. Sequenced sample: PBMCs or T cells enriched from blood (not recorded which). This TCR was recovered from a woman between 18 and 30 years old who had recovered from COVID-19. J is TRBJ2-5 and V is TRBV11-2; a possible D gene is TRBD1 (5 bases). DNA of the CDR3: TGTGCCAGCAGCTTAGTAGGGGTGGAGACCCAGTACTTC. This translates into CASSLVGVETQYF.